What follows describes a single T cell receptor beta chain. Assay: immunoSEQ multiplex PCR; the TCRdb copy retains only in-frame clones and omits some. The profile shows approximately 120,000 clones, around 90% of them singletons. The entry originates in a study of T cell responses to AZD1222 COVID-19 vaccine. The CDR3 sequence is 12 residues long. CDR1 is SNHLY and CDR2 is FYNNEI in the germline V gene. V lost 6 bases and J lost 9, with 14 bases in between. This chain joins TRBV2 and TRBJ1-2; possibly TRBD1 for D (5 bases). Here the sequenced sample was peripheral blood, taken on day 0 of MenACWY control vaccination. The TCR was taken from an adult in good health. The CDR3 reads CASRGDRWSYTF. The DNA of the CDR3 is TGTGCCAGCAGGGGGGACCGTTGGAGCTACACCTTC.